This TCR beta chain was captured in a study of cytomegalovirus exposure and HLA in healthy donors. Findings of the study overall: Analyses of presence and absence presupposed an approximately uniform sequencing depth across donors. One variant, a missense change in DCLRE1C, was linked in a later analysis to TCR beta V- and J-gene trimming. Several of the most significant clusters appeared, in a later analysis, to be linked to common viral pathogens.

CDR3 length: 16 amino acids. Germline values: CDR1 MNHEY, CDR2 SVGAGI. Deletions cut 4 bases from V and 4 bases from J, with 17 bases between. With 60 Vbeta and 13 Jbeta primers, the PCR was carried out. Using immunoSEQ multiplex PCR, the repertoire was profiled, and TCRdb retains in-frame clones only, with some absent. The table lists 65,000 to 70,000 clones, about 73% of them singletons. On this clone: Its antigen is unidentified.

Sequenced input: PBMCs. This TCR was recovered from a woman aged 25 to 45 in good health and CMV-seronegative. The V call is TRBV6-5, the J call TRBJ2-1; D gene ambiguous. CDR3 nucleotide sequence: TGTGCCAGCAGTTTCCCCGCGACTGGTCGTTACAATGAGCAGTTCTTC. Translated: CASSFPATGRYNEQFF.